This T cell receptor beta chain was recorded in a study of blood T cell repertoires in COVID-19 (dated by TCRdb to the early 2020s). Regarding the complete study: Samples covering the acute and convalescent phases of COVID-19 were provided by collaborators in the United States, Italy and Spain. The prospective study material was composed of cDNA or gDNA derived from T cells, B-cell-depleted T cells, or PBMCs. Deeply sampled blood TCRbeta repertoires from subjects exposed to, actively infected with, or recovered from COVID-19 were included in the dataset. A freely available public database, intended as a resource for researchers studying the immune response to SARS-CoV-2, is where the repertoires were released. The samples were drawn from the first 160 participants of the ongoing ImmuneRACE study and from 1,200 or so subjects provided by 6 global collaborators. Sample metadata almost always included a de-identified subject ID, COVID-19 status, age in years and sex. HLA class I and class II types, where available, came from metadata supplied by the sample provider rather than from assay-based typing. Study-level results and caveats: Clinical and demographic metadata were provided uncurated, with the amount varying by source and participant.

Its CDR3 holds 13 amino acids, cysteine through phenylalanine. Of the read, only the CDR3 DNA is kept; its 39 bases are in frame from base 1. Trimming takes 3 bases from V and 4 bases from J, and the germline ends sit 9 bases apart. This clone has a single count. Its binding antigen is unknown. No quality values exist for individual bases; no much larger clone is one base distant. TCRbeta CDR3 regions were amplified from genomic DNA by means of the immunoSEQ Assay, a bias-controlled multiplex PCR. As for how the authors treated the data: The number of nucleated cells in each sample was estimated by amplification of reference gene primers within the assay. Sequence reads were collapsed and filtered to measure the absolute abundance of every unique TCRbeta CDR3 rearrangement. Productive Simpson clonality was computed per sample as the square root of Simpson's diversity index over productive rearrangements. Sourced from immuneACCESS, this table was stored by TCRdb with only in-frame sequences that have V and J called. A share of the clones is absent; for the studies checked, an unresolved V gene accounts for under half, and the remainder has no known explanation. V and J calls and clone size come straight from that table; D and trimming were deduced from the DNA. The sample table shows over 85,000 clones, and approximately 85% are seen once. In total, the top ten clones hold about an eighth of the sample.

The collaborating institutions used their own protocols to collect whole blood in K2EDTA tubes. For TCRbeta analysis, collaborators shipped samples in one of three forms: frozen whole blood, isolated PBMCs, or DNA extracted from either of those sample types. This TCR derives from a human donor in a cohort sampled during active COVID-19. Sequencing input: peripheral blood. The chain is encoded by TRBV12-3 or TRBV12-4 joined to TRBJ2-5, with an unclear D gene assignment. The nucleotide sequence reads as follows: TGTGCCAGCAGTTTCTCCAGAAGAGAGACCCAGTACTTC. Protein translation: CASSFSRRETQYF.